The source of this TCR beta chain is a study of blood T cell repertoires in COVID-19. Overall study: Samples came from the United States, Italy and Spain, spanning acute and convalescent COVID-19. T cells, B-cell-depleted T cells, or PBMCs provided the cDNA or gDNA that served as material.

Per the original methods: Reference gene primer amplification yielded estimated nucleated cell counts. TCRdb's table, derived via immunoSEQ multiplex PCR, lists solely in-frame clones and lacks some. V, J and clone size derive from that table, while D and trimming were established from the DNA sequence. The sample holds 200,000 to 300,000 clones, approximately 86% seen once. The V gene lost 3 bases and the J gene lost 6 bases, with 12 bases spanning the gap. CDR3 length: 13 residues. Germline CDR1 is WNHNN and CDR2 is SYGVQD (reference sequence). Sequencing input: peripheral blood. The chain employs TRBV10-1 and TRBJ2-7; maybe TRBD1 (5 bases). The TCR sequence derives from a man aged 35 to 55 who had recovered from COVID-19. The CDR3 coding sequence is TGCGCCAGCAGTGACTACGGACAACGCGAGCAGTACTTC. This encodes CASSDYGQREQYF.